Below are 4 T cell receptor beta chains sequenced from a single sample in a study of cytomegalovirus exposure and HLA in healthy donors. PCR amplification relied on 60 Vbeta primers (plus 13 Jbeta primers). The repertoire was sequenced with immunoSEQ multiplex PCR; TCRdb's copy has only in-frame clones and lacks some. The sample includes around 120,000 clones, 70% to 75% seen only once; the top ten take 1.6%. The sequencing input was PBMCs. These receptors were collected from a woman between 18 and 29 years old in good health and CMV-seronegative.

The chain has TRBV5-1 and TRBJ2-3; 9 bases align to TRBD1. Germline V CDR1 and CDR2: SGHRS, YFSETQ. CDR3 length equals 17 residues. With V trimmed by 0 bases and J by 7 bases, 12 bases remained unmatched. The CDR3 is CASSLAPGQGYLNTQYF. The CDR3, as DNA: TGCGCCAGCAGCTTGGCTCCGGGACAGGGTTACCTAAATACGCAGTATTTT.

The rearrangement joins TRBV7-6 to TRBJ2-7, with 7 positions matching TRBD1. Trimming removed 5 bases from V and 1 base from J; junction bases left unmatched: 8. The length of the CDR3 is 15 residues. Germline loops: CDR1 SGHVS, CDR2 FNYEAQ. The CDR3 bases are TGTGCCAGCAGCCAGGTTACAGGGGCATCCTACGAGCAGTACTTC. Amino acid sequence: CASSQVTGASYEQYF.

Concerning this clone itself: Other DNA sequences in the sample encode the same CDR3. The chain is built from TRBV5-1 and TRBJ1-1; D call uncertain. The CDR3 is made up of 14 amino acids. The V gene lost 0 bases and the J gene lost 0 bases, with 6 bases spanning the gap. Germline assignment: CDR1 SGHRS and CDR2 YFSETQ. Here the CDR3 reads CASSLGGLNTEAFF. In nucleotides, the CDR3 is TGCGCCAGCAGCTTGGGCGGGTTGAACACTGAAGCTTTCTTT.

The chain employs TRBV7-6 and TRBJ2-3; 7 bases agree with TRBD2. Germline V gene sequence: CDR1 SGHVS, CDR2 FNYEAQ. The CDR3 contains 15 residues. With 4 bases clipped from V and 0 bases from J, the junction kept 4 bases outside the gene matches. CDR3 sequence reads: CASSYPGLSTDTQYF. The CDR3 DNA follows: TGTGCCAGCAGCTACCCGGGACTAAGCACAGATACGCAGTATTTT.